These T cell receptor beta chains were read from a single sample in a study of T cells in Graves' hyperthyroidism and ophthalmopathy. TCRdb redid the calling of the multiplex PCR reads with MiXCR, one entry per CDR3 protein. The sample has under 650,000 distinct CDR3 sequences, roughly 16% seen once. Sequencing was carried out using blood. All receptors derive from a woman in her 30s with Graves' hyperthyroidism. The CDR3 runs from the conserved cysteine through the conserved F or W. Fields, in order: clone size, D gene, V gene, J gene, CDR3 protein, CDR3 DNA. A D gene is named only where the DNA matches it firmly. Size values are once, few and many counts, or a class for expanded clones, and some rows have none.

>few|.|TRBV4-2|TRBJ2-2
CASSAAGANTGELFF
TGTGCCAGCAGCGCAGCCGGGGCGAACACCGGGGAGCTGTTTTTT
>.|TRBD2|TRBV2|TRBJ2-3
CASSGAGGADTQYF
TGTGCCAGCAGTGGGGCGGGAGGGGCAGATACGCAGTATTTT
>once|.|TRBV28|TRBJ1-1
CASSFSARGVRTEAFF
TGTGCCAGCAGTTTTTCCGCGAGGGGGGTAAGGACTGAAGCTTTCTTT
>many|.|TRBV28|TRBJ2-5
CASSPYRAQETQYF
TGTGCCAGCAGTCCTTATCGGGCCCAAGAGACCCAGTACTTC
>many|TRBD2|TRBV7-3|TRBJ2-1
CASSPRLAGYQDEQFF
TGTGCCAGCAGCCCCCGACTAGCGGGATATCAGGATGAGCAGTTCTTC
>.|TRBD2|TRBV11-2|TRBJ2-1
CASSLSRSGRAAYNEQFF
TGTGCCAGCAGCTTATCCCGGAGCGGGAGGGCCGCATACAATGAGCAGTTCTTC
>many|TRBD1|TRBV11-2|TRBJ2-3
CASRYDRGTDTQYF
TGTGCCAGCAGATACGACAGGGGGACAGATACGCAGTATTTT
>many|.|TRBV6-2/TRBV6-3|TRBJ1-5
CASSYMPISNQPQHF
TGTGCCAGCAGTTACATGCCTATTAGCAATCAGCCCCAGCATTTT
>many|.|TRBV30|TRBJ2-7
CAWGQGLRYEQYF
TGTGCCTGGGGGCAAGGTTTAAGGTACGAGCAGTACTTC
>once|.|TRBV28|TRBJ2-2
CASSSAGPYTGELFF
TGTGCCAGCAGTTCGGCAGGACCGTACACCGGGGAGCTGTTTTTT
>many|.|TRBV6-6|TRBJ2-7
CASSYDRGSEQYF
TGTGCCAGCAGTTACGACCGAGGATCCGAGCAGTACTTC
>.|.|TRBV7-3|TRBJ1-1
CASSLTGTVTEAFF
TGTGCCAGCAGCCTTACAGGGACGGTCACTGAAGCTTTCTTT
>many|.|TRBV7-2|TRBJ2-7
CASSLAPGRSYEQYF
TGTGCCAGCAGCTTAGCGCCAGGGCGCTCCTACGAGCAGTACTTC
>.|.|TRBV30|TRBJ2-6
CAGPNNRVLAGANVLTF
TGTGCCGGACCGAACAACAGGGTTTTAGCTGGGGCCAACGTCCTGACTTTC
>many|.|TRBV5-6|TRBJ1-2
CASSLGALGGYTF
TGTGCCAGCAGCTTGGGAGCTCTAGGGGGCTACACCTTC
>many|TRBD1|TRBV6-1|TRBJ2-7
CASSLRTGGSYEQYF
TGTGCCAGCAGTCTTCGGACAGGGGGCTCCTACGAGCAGTACTTC
>many|TRBD2|TRBV2|TRBJ2-1
CASLGAGAYYNEQFF
TGTGCCAGTCTAGGGGCGGGAGCCTACTACAATGAGCAGTTCTTC
>few|.|TRBV27|TRBJ2-3
CASSSPGLSDTQYF
TGTGCCAGCAGTTCCCCGGGTCTCTCAGATACGCAGTATTTT
>.|.|TRBV9|TRBJ2-1
CASSVRGGGRVGDEQFF
TGTGCCAGCAGCGTAAGAGGGGGGGGCCGGGTCGGGGATGAGCAGTTCTTC
>many|.|TRBV6-1|TRBJ2-1
CASSENLRVNEQFF
TGTGCCAGCAGTGAAAACCTCAGGGTCAATGAGCAGTTCTTC
>many|.|TRBV11-2|TRBJ1-1
CASSLNTGLGTEAFF
TGTGCCAGCAGCTTAAACACAGGGTTGGGCACTGAAGCTTTCTTT
>many|.|TRBV28|TRBJ2-1
CASSLWMKGTGEQFF
TGTGCCAGCAGTCTCTGGATGAAGGGCACGGGAGAGCAGTTCTTC
>many|.|TRBV20-1|TRBJ1-3
CSARSGGGLNTIYF
TGCAGTGCTAGATCCGGGGGAGGTCTGAACACCATATATTTT
>many|.|TRBV27|TRBJ2-3
CASSRSGTQYF
TGTGCCAGCAGCCGGAGTGGTACGCAGTATTTT